This is a list of T cell receptor beta chains from one sample in a study of T cell responses to AZD1222 COVID-19 vaccine. Here immunoSEQ multiplex PCR was the method, and the copy in TCRdb shows in-frame clones only, minus some. The sample gives under 150,000 clones, more than 75% of which show up once; around 7.2% is in the top ten. Sequenced here: peripheral blood, sampled on day 0 of AZD1222 vaccination. The receptors were gathered from an adult in good health. Each CDR3 is given with its conserved first and last residue. A D gene is named only where the DNA matches it firmly. The size entry is marked missing in some rows and otherwise reads once, few, many or a size class.

>TRBJ2-7|TRBV2|TRBD1|once
CASSEWGQGSYEQYF
TGTGCCAGCAGTGAATGGGGACAGGGGTCGTACGAGCAGTACTTC
>TRBJ2-5|TRBV28|.|.
CASSRGPSRETQYF
TGTGCCAGCAGTCGGGGTCCGTCCCGAGAGACCCAGTACTTC
>TRBJ1-2|TRBV5-4|.|.
CASSQGSGTTTHAGYTF
TGTGCCAGCAGCCAAGGTTCCGGGACGACTACCCACGCCGGCTACACCTTC
>TRBJ1-1|TRBV27|.|.
CASSSRKVAFF
TGTGCCAGCAGTTCCCGGAAAGTAGCTTTCTTT
>TRBJ2-5|TRBV27|TRBD2|.
CASTVAGGRWETQYF
TGTGCCAGCACCGTAGCGGGGGGGCGGTGGGAGACCCAGTACTTC
>TRBJ1-6|TRBV7-9|TRBD1|.
CASSEQGADSPLHF
TGTGCCAGCAGCGAACAGGGGGCGGATTCACCCCTCCACTTT
>TRBJ1-5|TRBV2|.|once
CASSSGQSNQPQHF
TGTGCCAGCAGTTCCGGACAAAGCAATCAGCCCCAGCATTTT
>TRBJ1-6|TRBV3-1/TRBV3-2|.|.
CASSQGFQGRSPLHF
TGTGCCAGCAGCCAAGGCTTCCAGGGTCGGTCACCCCTCCACTTT
>TRBJ1-5|TRBV27|.|once
CASRRVYSNQPQHF
TGTGCCAGCAGGAGAGTCTATAGCAATCAGCCCCAGCATTTT
>TRBJ1-2|TRBV7-9|.|.
CASSQDTSNYGYTF
TGTGCCAGCAGCCAGGACACGAGTAACTATGGCTACACCTTC
>TRBJ1-5|TRBV15|.|.
CATSRDRVDGRDSNQPQHF
TGTGCCACCAGCAGAGATCGGGTAGACGGGAGAGATAGCAATCAGCCCCAGCATTTT
>TRBJ1-1|TRBV7-2|.|.
CASSLEVNTEAFF
TGTGCCAGCAGCTTGGAAGTCAACACTGAAGCTTTCTTT
>TRBJ2-7|TRBV7-9|.|few
CASSPPSEGRNEQYF
TGTGCCAGCAGTCCACCCTCGGAGGGAAGGAACGAGCAGTACTTC
>TRBJ1-1|TRBV3-1/TRBV3-2|TRBD1|once
CASSQSDREAFF
TGTGCCAGCAGCCAATCGGACAGGGAAGCTTTCTTT
>TRBJ1-3|TRBV6-5|.|.
CASRSSGAGGNTIYF
TGTGCCAGCAGGTCATCGGGGGCAGGGGGAAACACCATATATTTT
>TRBJ1-6|TRBV28|TRBD1|.
CASRSTGEGYNSPLHF
TGTGCCAGCAGATCCACAGGGGAAGGTTACAATTCACCCCTCCACTTT
>TRBJ2-5|TRBV5-1|TRBD2|.
CASSDTSGGETQYF
TGCGCCAGCAGCGACACTAGCGGGGGGGAGACCCAGTACTTC
>TRBJ2-1|TRBV29-1|TRBD2|.
CSVLAGLAYSEQFF
TGCAGCGTTTTGGCGGGACTAGCCTACAGTGAGCAGTTCTTC
>TRBJ1-2|TRBV14|TRBD1|.
CASSQFIRDREPFIYGYTF
TGTGCCAGCAGCCAATTTATCCGGGACAGGGAACCTTTTATCTATGGCTACACCTTC
>TRBJ2-5|TRBV3-1/TRBV3-2|TRBD1|.
CASSERGQVQETQYF
TGTGCCAGCAGCGAACGGGGACAGGTACAAGAGACCCAGTACTTC
>TRBJ1-6|TRBV2|TRBD1|.
CASSLTGGLSPLHF
TGTGCCAGCAGTCTGACAGGGGGCCTTTCACCCCTCCACTTT
>TRBJ2-3|TRBV29-1|TRBD2|.
CSARLAGGVDTQYF
TGCAGCGCCCGACTAGCGGGAGGCGTAGATACGCAGTATTTT
>TRBJ2-1|TRBV7-9|TRBD2|.
CASFGEGSSYNEQFF
TGTGCCAGCTTTGGGGAGGGATCCTCCTACAATGAGCAGTTCTTC
>TRBJ2-3|TRBV7-2|TRBD2|.
CASSVIAGGLDTQYF
TGTGCCAGCAGCGTAATAGCGGGGGGCTTAGATACGCAGTATTTT
>TRBJ1-2|TRBV7-8|.|.
CASSLGDSEPYGYTF
TGTGCCAGCAGCTTAGGGGACTCGGAGCCCTATGGCTACACCTTC
>TRBJ2-2|TRBV3-1/TRBV3-2|.|.
CASQGGSGTGELFF
TGTGCCAGCCAGGGGGGGAGCGGCACCGGGGAGCTGTTTTTT
>TRBJ1-2|TRBV7-3|TRBD1|.
CASSPGQGEGYTF
TGTGCCAGCAGCCCCGGACAGGGCGAGGGCTACACCTTC
>TRBJ1-2|TRBV5-4|.|.
CASSLGIFQGLGGYTF
TGTGCCAGCAGCTTGGGGATATTTCAGGGGTTAGGGGGCTACACCTTC
>TRBJ1-6|TRBV5-4|TRBD1|few
CASSPGQGGSPLHF
TGTGCCAGCAGCCCCGGACAGGGTGGTTCACCCCTCCACTTT
>TRBJ2-7|TRBV5-6|.|.
CASSFDIGYEQYF
TGTGCCAGCAGCTTCGACATCGGCTACGAGCAGTACTTC
>TRBJ2-7|TRBV18|TRBD2|few
CASSLTSGFAYEQYF
TGTGCCAGCTCCCTAACTAGCGGGTTCGCCTACGAGCAGTACTTC
>TRBJ1-6|TRBV7-2|.|few
CASSLGGGLTLLHF
TGTGCCAGCAGCTTAGGCGGAGGGTTAACACTCCTCCACTTT
>TRBJ1-2|TRBV6-6|TRBD1|.
CASTEAGTGSYGYTF
TGTGCCAGCACCGAGGCCGGGACAGGGTCCTATGGCTACACCTTC
>TRBJ2-7|TRBV27|.|.
CASSPSAQGYEQYF
TGTGCCAGCAGTCCCTCCGCGCAGGGCTACGAGCAGTACTTC
>TRBJ1-1|TRBV4-1|.|once
CASSQDTRGWNTEAFF
TGCGCCAGCAGCCAAGATACGAGGGGGTGGAACACTGAAGCTTTCTTT
>TRBJ2-4|TRBV27|.|.
CASSPAPGNIQYF
TGTGCCAGCTCACCCGCCCCGGGAAACATTCAGTACTTC
>TRBJ2-5|TRBV5-1|TRBD1|.
CASSSAGTGAPFQETQYF
TGCGCCAGCAGCAGCGCCGGGACAGGGGCTCCCTTTCAAGAGACCCAGTACTTC
>TRBJ1-5|TRBV6-1|.|.
CASSEARGGQPQHF
TGTGCCAGCAGTGAAGCTAGAGGGGGTCAGCCCCAGCATTTT
>TRBJ1-5|TRBV19|TRBD1|.
CASTRGGRIDQPQHF
TGTGCCAGTACCCGAGGGGGCAGGATCGATCAGCCCCAGCATTTT
>TRBJ2-1|TRBV24-1|TRBD2|.
CATSDGLAGSYNEQFF
TGTGCCACCAGTGATGGACTAGCGGGCTCCTACAATGAGCAGTTCTTC
>TRBJ1-1|TRBV27|.|.
CASSVERNTEAFF
TGTGCCAGCAGTGTAGAACGGAACACTGAAGCTTTCTTT
>TRBJ2-3|TRBV5-1|.|.
CASSLATDWGTDTQYF
TGCGCCAGCAGCTTGGCAACGGACTGGGGCACAGATACGCAGTATTTT